These 18 T cell receptor beta chains came from one sample sequenced in a study of regulatory T cells in long-lasting Graves disease. CDR3-region Arm-PCR and iRepertoire HTBI primers produced the TCR beta libraries. TCRdb re-analysed the multiplex PCR reads in MiXCR, keeping a single row per CDR3 protein. Of about 660,000 distinct CDR3 sequences listed, about 30% were seen once; the top ten hold under 50%. Regarding time point: persistent/refractory GD, antithyroid drugs over 5 years with positive TRAb. Extracted PBMC RNA gave rise to the TCR library. The sequenced sample was peripheral blood mononuclear cells (PBMCs), obtained when the disease was refractory, from a patient treated with antithyroid drugs. Receptors were obtained from a female donor with Graves disease.

The CDR3 is CASNSWGASYEQYF. The DNA of the CDR3 is TGTGCCAGCAACTCTTGGGGGGCGTCCTACGAGCAGTACTTC. The chain joins TRBV5-4 to TRBJ2-7; D is tentatively TRBD1 or TRBD2 (6 bases each). CDR1 and CDR2 (germline): SGHNT, YYREEE (reference sequence). The V and J ends lost 6 bases and 1 base respectively, with 14 bases between them. The CDR3 runs to 14 residues.

The chain employs TRBV10-3 and TRBJ2-2, with TRBD1 as a possible D gene (5 bases). The CDR3 runs to 14 residues. V was shortened by 6 bases and J by 2 bases, with 10 bases between the two germline ends. In germline, CDR1 is ENHRY, CDR2 SYGVKD. The CDR3 DNA reads as TGTGCCATCAGATTGGACACTAACACCGGGGAGCTGTTTTTT. It codes for CAIRLDTNTGELFF.

The DNA for the CDR3 is TGCGCCAGCAGTGAAGGGGACACCTCTCTAGAGACCCAGTACTTC. Protein product: CASSEGDTSLETQYF. The chain recombines TRBV10-1 with TRBJ2-5, with a tentative D call TRBD1 (6 bases). The CDR3 spans 15 residues. The germline V gene has CDR1 WNHNN and CDR2 SYGVQD (reference sequence). Trimming cost V 3 bases and J 4 bases, with 15 bases left between them.

This clonotype has more than one count but fewer than ten. The chain uses TRBV5-1 and TRBJ2-7; TRBD1 matches 9 bases. Germline V gives CDR1 SGHRS, CDR2 YFSETQ. Germline trimming cut 4 bases from V and 3 bases from J; bases unmatched to any gene: 8. The CDR3 extends over 15 amino acids. The CDR3 spells CASSETGTGLYEQYF. For the CDR3, the DNA is TGCGCCAGCAGCGAAACCGGGACAGGGCTCTACGAGCAGTACTTC. Using reference TRBV5-1 and TRBJ2-7 for the parts outside the CDR3, the full variable domain is KAGVTQTPRYLIKTRGQQVTLSCSPISGHRSVSWYQQTPGQGLQFLFEYFSETQRNKGNFPGRFSGRQFSNSRSEMNVSTLELGDSALYLCASSETGTGLYEQYFGPGTRLTVT.

In its sample, this clonotype was seen a few times. CDR3 region: CASSSSTSSYEQYF. For the CDR3, the DNA is TGTGCCAGCAGCTCGTCGACAAGCTCCTACGAGCAGTACTTC. This chain uses TRBV7-9 with TRBJ2-7; D gene uncertain. This CDR3 spans 14 amino acids. Germline CDR1 and CDR2: SEHNR and FQNEAQ (reference sequence). V shed 4 bases and J shed 0 bases, with 10 bases lying between them.

The chain has TRBV5-1 and TRBJ1-2; 7 nucleotides match TRBD1. Germline CDR1 and CDR2: SGHRS and YFSETQ. The CDR3 loop spans 14 amino acids. J gave up 4 bases and V 5 bases, and 8 bases lay outside the gene matches. The CDR3 coding sequence is TGCGCCAGCAGATCCGACAGGGACGGCTATGGCTACACCTTC. Residues: CASRSDRDGYGYTF. Drawing the rest from reference TRBV5-1 and TRBJ1-2, the complete variable domain is KAGVTQTPRYLIKTRGQQVTLSCSPISGHRSVSWYQQTPGQGLQFLFEYFSETQRNKGNFPGRFSGRQFSNSRSEMNVSTLELGDSALYLCASRSDRDGYGYTFGSGTRLTVV.

The chain has TRBV4-1 and TRBJ1-5, with D possibly matching TRBD1 (5 bases). The germline V gene has CDR1 MGHRA and CDR2 YSYEKL. V gave up 2 bases and J gave up 4 bases, with 12 bases separating them. This CDR3 spans 15 amino acids. CDR3 sequence: CASSQQGGNNQPQHF. CDR3 in DNA: TGCGCCAGCAGCCAACAGGGTGGGAATAATCAGCCCCAGCATTTT.

The J gene is TRBJ2-7, the V gene TRBV20-1; TRBD1 matches 7 bases. V trimming: 5 bases; J trimming: 2 bases; junction bases outside the gene matches: 9. The CDR3 covers 14 residues. Germline assignment: CDR1 DFQATT and CDR2 SNEGSKA (reference sequence). The CDR3 nucleotides read TGCAGTGCTGGGGACATAGACAGGGCCTACGAGCAGTACTTC. Its translation: CSAGDIDRAYEQYF.

The chain combines TRBV20-1 with TRBJ1-6; 9 bases fit TRBD1. Germline loops: CDR1 DFQATT, CDR2 SNEGSKA (reference sequence). J lost 0 bases, V lost 5 bases, and 2 bases had no gene match. This CDR3 contains 15 residues. CDR3 DNA sequence: TGCAGTGCTGGGACAGGGAGCTCCTATAATTCACCCCTCCACTTT. Residues: CSAGTGSSYNSPLHF.

In the case of this clonotype: One end of the junction varies from germline; a read error may be responsible. The chain couples TRBV2 to TRBJ2-2; 8 bases line up with TRBD1. The CDR3 totals 13 residues. The germline V gene has CDR1 SNHLY and CDR2 FYNNEI. CDR3 loop: CAGRQGPTGELFF. Written as DNA, the CDR3 is TGTGCCGGCAGACAGGGGCCCACCGGGGAGCTGTTTTTT.

This clonotype has only a few counts. The genes are TRBV6-5 and TRBJ1-4; no reliable D call. Germline CDR1 MNHEY, CDR2 SVGAGI. Between the trimmed V and J ends, which lost 0 bases and 7 bases, there was a span of 9 bases. The CDR3 has 14 amino acids. Here the CDR3 DNA reads TGTGCCAGCAGTTACTCATCCCGGAGTGAAAAACTGTTTTTT. Translating it yields CASSYSSRSEKLFF.

This clonotype was seen repeatedly, ten times or more. The chain uses TRBV15 and TRBJ1-2; D may be TRBD1 (5 bases). The CDR3 totals 14 residues. CDR1 and CDR2 from the germline V gene are LNHNV and YYDKDF (reference sequence). The V gene lost 1 base and the J gene lost 4 bases, with 10 bases spanning the gap. The CDR3 is CATSRAGQGYGYTF. The CDR3 DNA reads TGTGCCACCAGCAGAGCCGGGCAGGGCTATGGCTACACCTTC.

The gene calls are TRBV19 and TRBJ2-5; weak D call: TRBD2 (5 bases). V gave up 5 bases and J gave up 2 bases, with 9 bases separating them. CDR3 length: 13 amino acids. The germline V gene has CDR1 LNHDA and CDR2 SQIVND (reference sequence). The CDR3 coding sequence is TGTGCCAGTAGTCCGAGGGCTCAAGAGACCCAGTACTTC. Its protein product is CASSPRAQETQYF.

This clonotype has at least ten counts. The gene calls are TRBV7-3 and TRBJ2-7; D might be TRBD2 (5 bases). V gave up 4 bases and J gave up 3 bases, with 19 bases separating them. Germline loops: CDR1 SGHTA, CDR2 FQGTGA. The length of the CDR3 is 16 residues. Here the CDR3 reads CASSSSNLTSGYEQYF. In nucleotides, the CDR3 is TGTGCCAGCAGCTCCTCGAACCTAACCAGCGGCTACGAGCAGTACTTC.

This chain connects TRBV10-3 to TRBJ2-7; D is unclear. This CDR3 has 15 residues. Per the germline V gene, CDR1 is ENHRY and CDR2 is SYGVKD. Trimming removed 5 bases at V and 4 bases at J, with 18 bases between. Here the CDR3 reads CAISPLALIQYEQYF. CDR3 nucleotide sequence: TGTGCCATCAGTCCATTAGCCCTAATTCAATACGAGCAGTACTTC.

The V and J genes are TRBV10-3 and TRBJ2-7; D remains unclear. V gave up 2 bases and J gave up 6 bases, with 11 bases separating them. Germline lookup yields CDR1 ENHRY and CDR2 SYGVKD. CDR3 length: 13 residues. The CDR3 region is CAISELIGSEQYF. CDR3 DNA sequence: TGTGCCATCAGTGAGCTAATAGGCTCCGAGCAGTACTTC.

This clonotype was seen only a few times. This rearrangement joins TRBV20-1 to TRBJ2-7, with a weak D call TRBD2 (6 bases). The CDR3 contains 15 residues. The V end lost 3 bases, the J end lost 2 bases, and 17 bases lay between the germline ends. CDR1 is DFQATT, CDR2 SNEGSKA, per germline (reference sequence). CDR3 nucleotides: TGCAGTGCTAGGGCTTTAGGCGGAGGGGCCTACGAGCAGTACTTC. Residues: CSARALGGGAYEQYF.

The CDR3 sequence: CASRPLTGDYTGELFF. Written as DNA, the CDR3 is TGTGCCAGCAGACCCTTGACAGGGGACTACACCGGGGAGCTGTTTTTT. The chain combines TRBV6-1 with TRBJ2-2, with 8 bases matching TRBD1. The CDR3 extends over 16 amino acids. V gave up 6 bases and J gave up 3 bases; unmatched junction bases: 9. Germline V gene sequence: CDR1 MNHNS, CDR2 SASEGT.